What follows describes a single TCR beta chain. Its antigen remains unidentified. The data belong to a study of identical twins. Each cDNA held unique molecular identifiers, and template switching gave it a universal primer site. TCRdb recomputed calls from the 5' RACE reads with MiXCR, one row per CDR3 protein. Of a few hundred thousand distinct CDR3 sequences in the sample, more than 6.5% were seen once. The study, taken as a whole, reports: Out-of-frame alpha sequences common to twins exhibited an excess of low generation probability. Abundant beta clonotypes from cord blood bore fewer insertions; memory repertoires lacked this pattern. It was cross-sectional statistical analysis, not following the same donors, that the conclusions relied on.

The sample was also linked to a second study, of yellow fever vaccine responses in identical twins.

The clonotype comes from a woman in her late teens or twenties in good health. Sequencing was done on a sample of memory (CD45RO+) T cells sorted from blood.

The CDR3 nucleotides are TGTGCCAGCAGCTCAGCGACGACGGGAAATGAGCAGTTCTTC. Its translation is CASSSATTGNEQFF. The chain employs TRBV11-2 and TRBJ2-1; perhaps TRBD2 as D (5 bases). CDR3 length equals 14 residues. Between the trimmed V and J ends, which lost 4 bases and 7 bases, there was a span of 14 bases. The germline CDR1 and CDR2 sequences are SGHAT and FQNNGV.